The T cell receptor (beta chain) under discussion was sequenced for a study of blood T cell repertoires in COVID-19. On the study more broadly: T cells, B-cell-depleted T cells, or PBMCs provided the cDNA or gDNA that served as material.

Participant reports of clinical history set cohort assignment. Resolution of symptoms, clearance, or two negative PCRs was present in recovered Cohort 3 donors. V was trimmed by 6 bases and J by 5 bases, leaving 18 bases between them. There are 15 residues in the CDR3. CDR1 and CDR2 (germline): MNHEY, SVGAGI. Some clones are missing from TCRdb's copy, which holds only in-frame ones; the method was immunoSEQ multiplex PCR. The sample contains under 300,000 clones, 85% to 90% of which appear only once. The origin of this receptor is a woman between 18 and 30 years old who had recovered from COVID-19. V is TRBV6-5 and J is TRBJ2-3, with D perhaps matching TRBD2 (5 bases). The material sequenced was PBMCs or T cells enriched from blood (not recorded which). CDR3 nucleotides: TGTGCCAGCAGACCACACCGAGGGTCTCGAGATACGCAGTATTTT. Amino acid sequence: CASRPHRGSRDTQYF.